This T cell receptor (beta chain) is from a study of blood T cell repertoires in COVID-19. Across the whole study: Whether acute or convalescent, the COVID-19 samples came from the United States, Italy and Spain. The cDNA or gDNA used as material had been derived from T cells, B-cell-depleted T cells, or PBMCs.

The CDR3 runs 15 residues. V was pared by 4 bases and J by 5 bases, with 9 bases of the junction left unmatched. Germline CDR1 reads SGHDT; CDR2 reads YYEEEE. Per the authors' pipeline: Reference gene primers were amplified, and this amplification served to estimate nucleated cell counts. Some clones are missing from TCRdb's copy, which holds only in-frame ones; the method was immunoSEQ multiplex PCR. V, J and clone size derive from that table, while D and trimming were established from the DNA sequence. The sample has 70,000 or so clones; over 80% are singletons. This chain connects TRBV5-6 to TRBJ1-2; 9 bases line up with TRBD1. This TCR was recovered from a man at least 80 years old with active or convalescent COVID-19. Sequences were obtained from peripheral blood. CDR3 sequence reads: CASSPPGQGNYGYTF. DNA of the CDR3: TGTGCCAGCAGCCCTCCGGGACAGGGCAATTATGGCTACACCTTC.